These 6 T cell receptor beta chains share one sample of origin, sequenced in a study of T cells after yellow fever vaccination (dated by TCRdb to the late 2010s). Library preparation employed 5' RACE. The sequencer was an Illumina HiSeq 2500. The public reads were quality trimmed at Q25 with fastp and then assembled into clones with MiXCR by TCRdb, keeping productive beta chains. Identical CDR3 proteins give one entry, which carries the most common genes and DNA. The table for this sample lists approximately 180,000 distinct CDR3 sequences; 6.2% of them were counted only once. Approximately 3% of the sample goes to the ten largest clones. The sample's treatment or condition label is to be understood as: live attenuated yellow fever vaccine strain. This material consisted of CD4+ T cells sorted from PBMCs, taken on the day of the first yellow fever vaccination. The receptors were sampled from a man aged 18 to 35 who received the YFV17D yellow fever vaccine.

The sample holds many counts of this clonotype. The chain links TRBV4-1 to TRBJ2-3; 15 bases fit TRBD2. Germline CDR1 and CDR2: MGHRA and YSYEKL. This CDR3 region has 17 residues. J lost 1 base, V lost 4 bases, and 3 bases had no gene match. The CDR3 bases are TGCGCCAGCAGCCGTCGGACTAGCGGGGGGGGCACAGATACGCAGTATTTT. Encoded protein: CASSRRTSGGGTDTQYF.

Comments on this clonotype: Just one base apart from a much larger clone, this may be a read error. V and J are TRBV6-2 or TRBV6-3 and TRBJ1-6; 8 nucleotides agree with TRBD1. Germline trimming cut 8 bases from V and 7 bases from J; bases unmatched to any gene: 4. CDR3 size: 13 residues. CDR1 is MNHEY, CDR2 SVGEGT, per germline. The CDR3 nucleotides read TGTGCCAGCTCCCGACAGGGGAATTCACCCCTCCACTTT. Amino acids: CASSRQGNSPLHF.

This clonotype was observed a handful of times. V gene TRBV7-9 combines with J gene TRBJ2-1; TRBD1 is a possible D gene (6 bases). The CDR3 contains 15 residues. V lost 5 bases to trimming and J lost 2 bases, with 13 bases between them. Germline values: CDR1 SEHNR, CDR2 FQNEAQ (reference sequence). DNA for the CDR3: TGTGCCAGCAGCCAGCGACAGGCAGCCTACAATGAGCAGTTCTTC. It translates to CASSQRQAAYNEQFF.

The sample holds many counts of this clonotype. V gene TRBV20-1 combines with J gene TRBJ1-2; D is perhaps TRBD1 (5 bases). Trimming took off 3 bases at V and 4 bases at J, with 9 bases between the two ends. Germline CDR1 DFQATT, CDR2 SNEGSKA (reference sequence). The CDR3 is made up of 12 amino acids. In DNA form, the CDR3 reads TGCAGTGCTAGCAGGGCCGGCTATGGCTACACCTTC. This gives the protein CSASRAGYGYTF.

Regarding this clonotype: It may be a read error: a sequence one base away is much more abundant. The V and J genes are TRBV4-3 and TRBJ1-2, with D perhaps matching TRBD1 (5 bases). CDR3 length: 14 amino acids. CDR1 and CDR2 from the germline V gene are LGHNA and YSLEER. The CDR3, as DNA: TGCGCCAGCAGCCACAGGGATGGGAACTATGGCAACACCTTC. This sequence encodes CASSHRDGNYGNTF.

V gene TRBV29-1 combines with J gene TRBJ2-1, with D maybe TRBD2 (5 bases). There are 13 residues in the CDR3. V was clipped by 5 bases and J by 0 bases, with 8 bases between them. CDR1 SQVTM and CDR2 ANQGSEA come from the germline V gene. The CDR3 here is CSVTGYSYNEQFF. CDR3 DNA sequence: TGCAGCGTTACGGGGTACTCCTACAATGAGCAGTTCTTC.